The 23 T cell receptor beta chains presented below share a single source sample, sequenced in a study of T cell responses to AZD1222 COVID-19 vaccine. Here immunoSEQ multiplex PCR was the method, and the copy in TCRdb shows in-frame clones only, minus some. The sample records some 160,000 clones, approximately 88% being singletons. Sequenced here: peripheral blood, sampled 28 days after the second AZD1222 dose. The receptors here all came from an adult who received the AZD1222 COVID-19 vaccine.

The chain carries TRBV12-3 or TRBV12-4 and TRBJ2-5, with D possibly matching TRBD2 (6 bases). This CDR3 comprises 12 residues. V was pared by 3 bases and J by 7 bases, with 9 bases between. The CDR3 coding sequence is TGTGCCAGCAGTTTGGAGGGGTGGACCCAGTACTTC. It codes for CASSLEGWTQYF.

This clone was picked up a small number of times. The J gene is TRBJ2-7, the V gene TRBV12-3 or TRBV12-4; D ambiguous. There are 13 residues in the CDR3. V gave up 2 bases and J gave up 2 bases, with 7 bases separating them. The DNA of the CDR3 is TGTGCCAGCAGTTTACGCGCAGCCTACGAGCAGTACTTC. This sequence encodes CASSLRAAYEQYF.

This CDR3 is CASSIGQGADQPQHF. In nucleotides, the CDR3 is TGTGCCAGCAGTATTGGACAGGGGGCAGATCAGCCCCAGCATTTT. The rearrangement uses TRBV6-5 and TRBJ1-5, with TRBD1 matching over 11 bases. Germline CDR1 and CDR2: MNHEY and SVGAGI. The V and J ends lost 5 bases and 5 bases, in that order; junction bases with no gene match: 5. The CDR3 extends over 15 amino acids.

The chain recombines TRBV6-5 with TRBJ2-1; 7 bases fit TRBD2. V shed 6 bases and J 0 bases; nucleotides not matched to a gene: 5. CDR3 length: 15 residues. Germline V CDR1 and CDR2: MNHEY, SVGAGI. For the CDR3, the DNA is TGTGCCAGCAGGAAAGCGGGGAGCTCCTACAATGAGCAGTTCTTC. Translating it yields CASRKAGSSYNEQFF.

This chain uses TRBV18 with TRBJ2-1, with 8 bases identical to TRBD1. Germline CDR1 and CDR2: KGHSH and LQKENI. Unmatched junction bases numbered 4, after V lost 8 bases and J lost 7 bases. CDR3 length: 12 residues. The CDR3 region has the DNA TGTGCCAGCCAGGGGGCGCAAAATGAGCAGTTCTTC. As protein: CASQGAQNEQFF. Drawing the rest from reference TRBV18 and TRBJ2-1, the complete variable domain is NAGVMQNPRHLVRRRGQEARLRCSPMKGHSHVYWYRQLPEEGLKFMVYLQKENIIDESGMPKERFSAEFPKEGPSILRIQQVVRGDSAAYFCASQGAQNEQFFGPGTRLTVL.

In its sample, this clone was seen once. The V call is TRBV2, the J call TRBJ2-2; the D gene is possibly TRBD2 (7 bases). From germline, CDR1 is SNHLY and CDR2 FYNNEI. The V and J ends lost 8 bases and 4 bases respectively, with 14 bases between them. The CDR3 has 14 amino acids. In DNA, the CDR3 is TGTGCCAGCTCGGAGGGGGGGCGCACCGGGGAGCTGTTTTTT. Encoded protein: CASSEGGRTGELFF.

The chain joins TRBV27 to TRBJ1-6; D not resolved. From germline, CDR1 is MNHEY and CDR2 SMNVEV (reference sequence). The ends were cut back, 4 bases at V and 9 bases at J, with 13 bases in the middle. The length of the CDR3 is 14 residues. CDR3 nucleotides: TGTGCCAGCAGTTCTACTGGGTCGAGTTCACCCCTCCACTTT. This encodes CASSSTGSSSPLHF.

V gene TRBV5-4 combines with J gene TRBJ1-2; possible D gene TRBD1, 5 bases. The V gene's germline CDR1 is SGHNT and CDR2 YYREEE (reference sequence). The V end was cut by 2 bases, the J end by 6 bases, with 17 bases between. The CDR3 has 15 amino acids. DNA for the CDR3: TGTGCCAGCAGCTTCTCCACGGGGGTTAGGGATGGCTACACCTTC. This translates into CASSFSTGVRDGYTF.

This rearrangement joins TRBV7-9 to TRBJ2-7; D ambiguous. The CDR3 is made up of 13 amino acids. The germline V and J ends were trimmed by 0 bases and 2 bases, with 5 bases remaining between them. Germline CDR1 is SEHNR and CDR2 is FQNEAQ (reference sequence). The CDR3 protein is CASSLARPYEQYF. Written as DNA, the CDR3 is TGTGCCAGCAGCTTAGCCAGACCCTACGAGCAGTACTTC.

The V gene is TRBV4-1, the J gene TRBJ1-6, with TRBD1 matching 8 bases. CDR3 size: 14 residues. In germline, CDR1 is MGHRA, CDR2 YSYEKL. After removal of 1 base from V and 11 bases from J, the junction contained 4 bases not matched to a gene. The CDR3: CASSQGQGLPPLHF. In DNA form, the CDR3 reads TGCGCCAGCAGCCAAGGACAGGGGTTACCACCCCTCCACTTT.

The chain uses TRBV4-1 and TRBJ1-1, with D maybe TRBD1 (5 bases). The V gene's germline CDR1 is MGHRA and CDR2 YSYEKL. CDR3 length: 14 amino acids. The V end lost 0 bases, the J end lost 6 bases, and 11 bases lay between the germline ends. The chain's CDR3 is CASSQEGPGAEAFF. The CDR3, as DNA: TGCGCCAGCAGCCAAGAGGGGCCTGGCGCTGAAGCTTTCTTT.

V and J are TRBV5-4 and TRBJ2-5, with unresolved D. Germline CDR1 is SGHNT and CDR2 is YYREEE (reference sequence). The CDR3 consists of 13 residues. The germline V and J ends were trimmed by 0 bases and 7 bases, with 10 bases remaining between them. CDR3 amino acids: CASSLDTPGTQYF. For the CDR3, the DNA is TGTGCCAGCAGCTTGGATACCCCCGGGACCCAGTACTTC.

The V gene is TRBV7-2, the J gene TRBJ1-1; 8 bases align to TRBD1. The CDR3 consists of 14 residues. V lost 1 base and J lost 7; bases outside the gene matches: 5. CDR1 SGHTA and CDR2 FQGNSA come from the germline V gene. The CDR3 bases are TGTGCCAGCAGCTTAGTCCCTACAGGGGGTGAAGCTTTCTTT. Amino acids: CASSLVPTGGEAFF.

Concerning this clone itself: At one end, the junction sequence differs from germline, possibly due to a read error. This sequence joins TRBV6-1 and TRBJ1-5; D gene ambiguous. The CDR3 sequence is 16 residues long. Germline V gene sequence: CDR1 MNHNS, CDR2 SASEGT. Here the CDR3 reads CANSEAVGWVNQPQHF. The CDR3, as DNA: TGTGCCAACAGTGAAGCGGTAGGGTGGGTCAATCAGCCCCAGCATTTT.

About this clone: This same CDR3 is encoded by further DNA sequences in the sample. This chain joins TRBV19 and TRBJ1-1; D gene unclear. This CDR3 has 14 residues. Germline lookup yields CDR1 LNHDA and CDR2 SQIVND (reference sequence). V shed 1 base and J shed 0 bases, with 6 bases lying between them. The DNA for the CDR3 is TGTGCCAGTAGTATAGGGGGAATGAACACTGAAGCTTTCTTT. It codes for CASSIGGMNTEAFF.

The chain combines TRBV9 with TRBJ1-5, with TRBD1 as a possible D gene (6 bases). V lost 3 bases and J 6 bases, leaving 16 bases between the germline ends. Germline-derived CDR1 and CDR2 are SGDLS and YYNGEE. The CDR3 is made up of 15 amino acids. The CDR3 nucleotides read TGTGCCAGCAGCGGTCCTCCGGGGGGCAGTCAGCCCCAGCATTTT. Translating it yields CASSGPPGGSQPQHF.

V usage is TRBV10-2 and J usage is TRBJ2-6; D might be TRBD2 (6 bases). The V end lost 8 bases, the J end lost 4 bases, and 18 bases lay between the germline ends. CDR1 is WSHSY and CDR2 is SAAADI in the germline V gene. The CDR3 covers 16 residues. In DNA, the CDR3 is TGCGCCAGCTCTCCGGGACTGGGGTCCGGGGCCAACGTCCTGACTTTC. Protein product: CASSPGLGSGANVLTF.

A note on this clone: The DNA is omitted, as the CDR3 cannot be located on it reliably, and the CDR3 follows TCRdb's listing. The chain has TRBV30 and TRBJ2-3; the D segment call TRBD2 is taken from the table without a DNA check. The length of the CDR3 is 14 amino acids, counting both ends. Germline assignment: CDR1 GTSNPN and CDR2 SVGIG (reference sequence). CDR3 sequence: CAWSDFRGTDTQYF.

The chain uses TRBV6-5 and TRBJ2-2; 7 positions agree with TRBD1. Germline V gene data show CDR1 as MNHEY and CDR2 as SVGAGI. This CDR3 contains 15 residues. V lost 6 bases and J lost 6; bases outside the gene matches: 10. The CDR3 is CASRGQLVLAGELFF. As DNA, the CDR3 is TGTGCCAGCAGGGGACAGTTAGTTTTGGCCGGGGAGCTGTTTTTT.

The CDR3 protein is CASMGTGYGYEQYF. The DNA of the CDR3 is TGTGCCAGCATGGGGACAGGGTATGGATACGAGCAGTACTTC. This chain joins TRBV2 and TRBJ2-7, with 9 bases aligning to TRBD1. The CDR3 runs to 14 residues. V shed 7 bases and J 4 bases; nucleotides not matched to a gene: 8. Germline values: CDR1 SNHLY, CDR2 FYNNEI.

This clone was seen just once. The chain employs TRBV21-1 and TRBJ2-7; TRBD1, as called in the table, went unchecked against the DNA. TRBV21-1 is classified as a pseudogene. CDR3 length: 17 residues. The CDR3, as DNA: TGTGCCAGCCCCAAGGTCGGCAGGGCCAGACCTAGGAGCGAGCAGTACTTC. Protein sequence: CASPKVGRARPRSEQYF.

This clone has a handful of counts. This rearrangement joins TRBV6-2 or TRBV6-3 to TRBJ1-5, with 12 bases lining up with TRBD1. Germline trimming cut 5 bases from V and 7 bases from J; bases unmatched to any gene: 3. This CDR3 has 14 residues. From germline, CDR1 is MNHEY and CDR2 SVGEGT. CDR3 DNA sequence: TGTGCCAGCAGTGGGACAGGGGGCGGACAGCCCCAGCATTTT. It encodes CASSGTGGGQPQHF.

The CDR3 nucleotides read TGCGCCAGCAACCTAAGGGGAGGGGACACTGAAGCTTTCTTT. It translates to CASNLRGGDTEAFF. The chain recombines TRBV4-1 with TRBJ1-1; D possibly corresponds to TRBD1 (5 bases). V was trimmed by 7 bases and J by 3 bases, leaving 15 bases between them. Per germline, CDR1 MGHRA and CDR2 YSYEKL. The CDR3 length is 14 residues.